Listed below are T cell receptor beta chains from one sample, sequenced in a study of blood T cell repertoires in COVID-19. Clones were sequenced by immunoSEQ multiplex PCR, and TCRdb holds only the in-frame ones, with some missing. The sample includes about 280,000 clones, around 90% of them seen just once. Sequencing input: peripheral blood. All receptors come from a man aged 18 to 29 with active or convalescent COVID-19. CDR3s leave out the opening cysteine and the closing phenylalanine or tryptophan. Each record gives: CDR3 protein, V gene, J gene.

AGGSSYNSPLH	TRBV2	TRBJ1-6
ASSQNSLSGTGEKMVNTEAF	TRBV4-1	TRBJ1-1
ASSLGAGTSTDTQY	TRBV7-6	TRBJ2-3
ASSPMGQIQNEQF	TRBV18	TRBJ2-1
ASGIPSNCWDRGAATEAF	TRBV12-5	TRBJ1-1
ASSFLQQGGPNQPQH	TRBV6-2/TRBV6-3	TRBJ1-5
ASIVGVEAF	TRBV2	TRBJ1-1
ASWDPSGGETQY	TRBV5-1	TRBJ2-5
ASSQGLAGGNIQY	TRBV3-1/TRBV3-2	TRBJ2-4
TSSQVGLPRNQPQH	TRBV1	TRBJ1-5
ASSISGPYEQY	TRBV19	TRBJ2-7
ASSYSDRILGGYT	TRBV6-5	TRBJ1-2
ASSLGAYNEQF	TRBV12-3/TRBV12-4	TRBJ2-1
ASKGTGYSNQPQH	TRBV5-8	TRBJ1-5
ASNPLPGPPTEAF	TRBV27	TRBJ1-1
ASSPPGLVRAYNEQF	TRBV19	TRBJ2-1
ASSFDRGYTEAF	TRBV5-4	TRBJ1-1
ARITALGSYGYT	TRBV19	TRBJ1-2
ASSPGLLNYGYT	TRBV5-6	TRBJ1-2
ASSSGTGGTEAF	TRBV19	TRBJ1-1
ASSFGPPPGSPLH	TRBV19	TRBJ1-6
ASSLGGIGETQY	TRBV28	TRBJ2-5
ASSQVARDTQY	TRBV4-3	TRBJ2-3
ASSYSIGTSSYNEQF	TRBV6-2/TRBV6-3	TRBJ2-1
ASTGRRGDEKLF	TRBV6-5	TRBJ1-4
AISEETGGGYT	TRBV10-3	TRBJ1-2
ASSFPGAGGRNTQY	TRBV5-5	TRBJ2-3
ASSEGQGAYEQY	TRBV5-1	TRBJ2-7
ASSPGTSGGLGYEQF	TRBV5-1	TRBJ2-1
ASSLDWGLGLAGGLDEQY	TRBV7-6	TRBJ2-7
ASSLSSGLTYEQY	TRBV5-4	TRBJ2-7
ASSLQGSNQPQH	TRBV5-6	TRBJ1-5
ASSQKDRVGTDTQY	TRBV4-1	TRBJ2-3
ASSILAGDLYEQY	TRBV19	TRBJ2-7
ASSLSHPAYEQY	TRBV27	TRBJ2-7